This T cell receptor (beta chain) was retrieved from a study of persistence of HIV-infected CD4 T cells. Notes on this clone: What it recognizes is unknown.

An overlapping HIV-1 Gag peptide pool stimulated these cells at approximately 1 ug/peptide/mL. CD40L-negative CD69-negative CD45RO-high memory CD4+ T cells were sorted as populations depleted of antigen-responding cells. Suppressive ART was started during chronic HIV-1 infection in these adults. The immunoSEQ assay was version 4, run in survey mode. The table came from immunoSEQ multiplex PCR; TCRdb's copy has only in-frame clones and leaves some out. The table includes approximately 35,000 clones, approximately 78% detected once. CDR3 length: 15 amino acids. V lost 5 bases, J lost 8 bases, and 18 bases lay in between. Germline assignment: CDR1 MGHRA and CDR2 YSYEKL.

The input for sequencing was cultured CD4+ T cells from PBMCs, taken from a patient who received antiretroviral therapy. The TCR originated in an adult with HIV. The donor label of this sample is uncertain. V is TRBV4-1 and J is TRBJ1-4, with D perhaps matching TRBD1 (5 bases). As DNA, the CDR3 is TGCGCCAGCAGCAAAACTGGGACGGGTACCGAAAAACTGTTTTTT. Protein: CASSKTGTGTEKLFF.